This T cell receptor beta chain was found in a study of CD8+CD57+ T cells in acquired aplastic anemia. Study summary: Sorting CD4+ and CD8+ cells gave DNA averaging about 2.9 ug.

This clonotype was recorded at least ten times. Sequencing was done on patients that had shown CD8+CD57+ cell expansion by flow cytometry. V lost 2 bases to trimming and J lost 5 bases, with 21 bases between them. Germline CDR1 SGHTA, CDR2 FQGNSA. This CDR3 has 17 amino acids. Genomic DNA, the template, was used for profiling of the TCR beta VDJ and CDR3. One entry per CDR3 protein, called by TCRdb with MiXCR from the reads. This sample yields about 150,000 distinct CDR3 sequences, of which over 50% are seen a single time; approximately 12% belongs to the top ten. The sample taken for sequencing was sorted CD4+, CD8+, or CD8+CD57+ T cells (not recorded which) from PBMCs. The sequence derives from a human donor with aplastic anemia. The chain carries TRBV7-2 and TRBJ2-5; D perhaps matches TRBD2 (6 bases). The CDR3 reads CASSLPRAGRGVETQYF. As DNA, the CDR3 is TGTGCCAGCAGCTTACCCCGGGCGGGGCGCGGTGTGGAGACCCAGTACTTC.